This T cell receptor beta chain was identified in a study of OX40 agonist ivuxolimab in advanced cancers. In the study overall: The study gave patients intravenous ivuxolimab at 0.01 to 10 mg/kg every 2 weeks. Three patients responded partially, comprising one with hepatocellular carcinoma and two with cutaneous melanoma.

Study-wide points: Clonal expansion was among the lowest in partial responders at 0.1-3.0 mg/kg, especially CD8+.

Trimming cost V 3 bases and J 0 bases, with 16 bases left between them. CDR3 size: 17 residues. The germline V gene encodes CDR1 SGHTA and CDR2 FQGTGA. Method: immunoSEQ multiplex PCR; TCRdb's copy keeps in-frame clones and lacks some. The sample lists roughly 64,000 clones, more than 80% occurring once. On this clone: Its antigen is currently unknown.

Sequencing used CD4+ or CD8+ T cells sorted from blood, obtained in a trial of the OX40 agonist ivuxolimab. This TCR was recovered from an adult with an advanced solid tumor such as melanoma, head and neck, liver or kidney cancer. The chain uses TRBV7-3 and TRBJ2-3; D unclear. This chain's CDR3 is CASSFSNGATSTDTQYF. CDR3 sequence (DNA): TGTGCCAGCAGCTTCTCCAACGGTGCGACTAGCACAGATACGCAGTATTTT.